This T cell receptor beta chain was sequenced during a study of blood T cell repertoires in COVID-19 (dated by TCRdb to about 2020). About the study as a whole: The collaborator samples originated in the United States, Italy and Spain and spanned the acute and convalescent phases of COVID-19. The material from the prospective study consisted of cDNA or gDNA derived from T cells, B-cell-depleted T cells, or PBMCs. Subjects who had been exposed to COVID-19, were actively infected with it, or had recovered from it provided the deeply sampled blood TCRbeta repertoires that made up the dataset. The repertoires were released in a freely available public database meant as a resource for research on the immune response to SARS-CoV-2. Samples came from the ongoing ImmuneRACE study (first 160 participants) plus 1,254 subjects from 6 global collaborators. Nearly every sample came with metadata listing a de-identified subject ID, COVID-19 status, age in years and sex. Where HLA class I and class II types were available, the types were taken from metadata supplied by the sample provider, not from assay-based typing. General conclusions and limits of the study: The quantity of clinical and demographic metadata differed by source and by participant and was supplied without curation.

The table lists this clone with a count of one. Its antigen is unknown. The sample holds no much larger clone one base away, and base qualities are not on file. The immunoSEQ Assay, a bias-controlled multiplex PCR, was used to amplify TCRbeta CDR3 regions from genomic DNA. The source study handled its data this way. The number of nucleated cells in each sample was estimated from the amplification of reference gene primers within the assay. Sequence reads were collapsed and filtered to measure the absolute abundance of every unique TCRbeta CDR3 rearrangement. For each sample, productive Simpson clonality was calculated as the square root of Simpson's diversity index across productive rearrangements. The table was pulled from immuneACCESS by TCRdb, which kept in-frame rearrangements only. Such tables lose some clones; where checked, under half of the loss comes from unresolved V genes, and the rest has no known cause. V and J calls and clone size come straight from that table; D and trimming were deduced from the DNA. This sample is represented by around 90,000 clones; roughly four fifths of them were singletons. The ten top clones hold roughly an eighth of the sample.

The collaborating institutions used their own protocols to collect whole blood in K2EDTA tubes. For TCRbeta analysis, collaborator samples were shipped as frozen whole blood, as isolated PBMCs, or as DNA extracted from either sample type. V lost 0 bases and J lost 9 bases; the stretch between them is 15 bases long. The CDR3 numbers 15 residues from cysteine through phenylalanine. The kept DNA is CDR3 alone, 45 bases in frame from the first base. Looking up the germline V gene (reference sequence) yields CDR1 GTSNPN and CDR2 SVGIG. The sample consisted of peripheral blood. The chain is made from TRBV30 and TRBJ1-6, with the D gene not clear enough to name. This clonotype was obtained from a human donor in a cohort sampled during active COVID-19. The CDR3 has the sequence CAWSVPPGITSPLHF. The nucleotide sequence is TGTGCCTGGAGTGTACCCCCGGGAATCACTTCACCCCTCCACTTT.